The 30 T cell receptor beta chains presented below share a single source sample, sequenced in a study of blood T cell repertoires in COVID-19. The assay was immunoSEQ multiplex PCR, and TCRdb's table has in-frame clones only and misses some. The sample holds 250,000 to 400,000 clones, 89% seen once. The sample taken for sequencing was PBMCs or T cells enriched from blood (not recorded which). All receptors come from a man aged 60-69 years who had recovered from COVID-19.

The chain employs TRBV9 and TRBJ2-2, with no clear D. This CDR3 region has 14 residues. Trimming took off 0 bases at V and 9 bases at J, with 12 bases between the two ends. The germline V gene encodes CDR1 SGDLS and CDR2 YYNGEE. As DNA, the CDR3 is TGTGCCAGCAGCGTAGGAGCCCCGCCACGGGAGCTGTTTTTT. Its translation: CASSVGAPPRELFF.

This rearrangement joins TRBV5-1 to TRBJ2-7, with 11 nucleotides matching TRBD2. The CDR3 has 17 residues. With 1 base clipped from V and 3 bases from J, the junction kept 9 bases outside the gene matches. Germline CDR1 SGHRS, CDR2 YFSETQ. This CDR3 reads CASSLSASGRIVYEQYF. The CDR3 DNA reads as TGCGCCAGCAGCTTGAGTGCTAGCGGGAGGATAGTCTACGAGCAGTACTTC.

The chain is built from TRBV20-1 and TRBJ2-3; 11 bases map to TRBD2. The V gene's germline CDR1 is DFQATT and CDR2 SNEGSKA (reference sequence). V gave up 3 bases and J gave up 2 bases; unmatched junction bases: 4. The CDR3 extends over 15 amino acids. CDR3 region: CSASRGLAVTDTQYF. The CDR3 coding sequence is TGCAGTGCTAGTAGGGGACTAGCGGTCACAGATACGCAGTATTTT.

This clone is termed medium-sized. V usage is TRBV19 and J usage is TRBJ2-3, with D uncertain. Germline V gene data show CDR1 as LNHDA and CDR2 as SQIVND (reference sequence). The CDR3 is 13 residues long. V gave up 5 bases and J gave up 5 bases, with 11 bases separating them. DNA of the CDR3: TGTGCCAGTAGTCAAATCCCGGGAGATACGCAGTATTTT. Its protein product is CASSQIPGDTQYF.

CDR3 region: CASDPWTGTNTGELFF. CDR3 sequence (DNA): TGTGCCAGCGATCCTTGGACAGGGACAAACACCGGGGAGCTGTTTTTT. This rearrangement joins TRBV5-5 to TRBJ2-2; 8 bases match TRBD1. Germline-derived CDR1 and CDR2 are SGHKS and YYEKEE (reference sequence). CDR3 size: 16 residues. After removal of 7 bases from V and 2 bases from J, the junction contained 10 bases not matched to a gene.

The rearrangement links TRBV28 to TRBJ2-7, with a weak D call TRBD2 (6 bases). CDR3 length equals 15 residues. The germline CDR1 and CDR2 sequences are MDHEN and SYDVKM. The germline V and J ends were trimmed by 5 bases and 4 bases, with 18 bases remaining between them. CDR3 nucleotides: TGTGCCAGCAGTCCCCCGGGTGGGGCGGGGTACGAGCAGTACTTC. Its translation is CASSPPGGAGYEQYF.

The J gene is TRBJ2-2, the V gene TRBV3-1 (or the pseudogene TRBV3-2), with D possibly TRBD1 on 6 matching bases. V dropped 5 bases and J dropped 2 bases, with 12 bases sitting between them. The length of the CDR3 is 15 residues. Per germline, CDR1 LGHDT and CDR2 YNNKEL (reference sequence). CDR3 nucleotide sequence: TGTGCCAGCAGCACCCGACAGGCCAACACCGGGGAGCTGTTTTTT. This encodes CASSTRQANTGELFF.

This chain connects TRBV4-3 to TRBJ1-2; TRBD1 matches at 9 bases. V lost 0 bases and J lost 0; bases outside the gene matches: 8. There are 18 residues in the CDR3. Germline CDR1 is LGHNA and CDR2 is YSLEER. CDR3: CASSQDPGTGLTNYGYTF. The CDR3, as DNA: TGCGCCAGCAGCCAAGACCCCGGGACAGGGCTTACTAACTATGGCTACACCTTC.

The V call is TRBV3-1 (or the pseudogene TRBV3-2), the J call TRBJ2-1, with 7 bases fitting TRBD1. This CDR3 contains 18 residues. V shed 3 bases, J shed 4 bases, and the junction held 15 bases outside the gene matches. Per the germline V gene, CDR1 is LGHDT and CDR2 is YNNKEL (reference sequence). The CDR3 nucleotides read TGTGCCAGCAGCCACTCTACAGGGGTTTTTAGCGAGTACAATGAGCAGTTCTTC. Translation: CASSHSTGVFSEYNEQFF.

This rearrangement joins TRBV7-2 to TRBJ1-2; D may be TRBD1 (6 bases). The CDR3 runs 14 residues. The germline V gene has CDR1 SGHTA and CDR2 FQGNSA. V was clipped by 6 bases and J by 8 bases, with 19 bases between them. The CDR3 DNA reads as TGTGCCAGCAGTTTAAGGGACACAACTGGGGGCTACACCTTC. Translating gives CASSLRDTTGGYTF.

V usage is TRBV24-1 and J usage is TRBJ1-2, with TRBD1 matching 9 bases. The CDR3 contains 14 residues. Germline V gene data show CDR1 as KGHDR and CDR2 as SFDVKD. J was trimmed by 8 bases and V by 3 bases; bases with no gene match: 6. The CDR3 spells CATSDTRQGEGYTF. DNA of the CDR3: TGTGCCACCAGTGATACCCGACAGGGGGAGGGCTACACCTTC.

The chain joins TRBV28 to TRBJ1-3; possible D gene TRBD1, 6 bases. Trimming shortened V by 6 bases and J by 2 bases, and 14 bases separated the two germline ends. The germline CDR1 and CDR2 sequences are MDHEN and SYDVKM. The CDR3 has 15 amino acids. The CDR3 is CASRYSPGAGNTIYF. The CDR3 bases are TGTGCCAGCAGGTACAGCCCAGGGGCTGGAAACACCATATATTTT.

The chain recombines TRBV7-2 with TRBJ2-7; 7 bases agree with TRBD1. The CDR3 has 14 amino acids. Germline V CDR1 and CDR2: SGHTA, FQGNSA. After removal of 4 bases from V and 3 bases from J, the junction contained 6 bases not matched to a gene. CDR3 residues: CASSYSRGNYEQYF. CDR3 nucleotide sequence: TGTGCCAGCAGCTACTCCAGGGGGAACTACGAGCAGTACTTC.

This clone was seen a few times. This chain joins TRBV6-5 and TRBJ2-1, with D possibly matching TRBD2 (6 bases). This CDR3 has 14 residues. Per germline, CDR1 MNHEY and CDR2 SVGAGI. Trimming pared 6 bases from V and 5 bases from J, leaving 14 bases between. In DNA, the CDR3 is TGTGCCAGCAGCTTAGCGGAACCGAACAATGAGCAGTTCTTC. This translates into CASSLAEPNNEQFF.

The gene calls are TRBV19 and TRBJ2-3; perhaps TRBD2 as D (6 bases). Germline V gene lookup returns CDR1 LNHDA and CDR2 SQIVND (reference sequence). The ends were cut back, 1 base at V and 1 base at J, with 9 bases in the middle. This CDR3 has 15 amino acids. CDR3 DNA: TGTGCCAGTAGTATAGTGGCTAGCGGCACAGATACGCAGTATTTT. Protein product: CASSIVASGTDTQYF.

This chain connects TRBV19 to TRBJ1-1; 9 nucleotides match TRBD1. This CDR3 contains 13 residues. Germline V CDR1 and CDR2: LNHDA, SQIVND (reference sequence). Trimming took 7 bases from V and 8 from J; bases not matched to a gene: 8. CDR3 sequence: CASTWTGATEAFF. CDR3 DNA: TGTGCCAGTACCTGGACAGGGGCAACGGAAGCTTTCTTT.

The chain joins TRBV9 to TRBJ1-4; D perhaps matches TRBD1 (6 bases). The CDR3 length is 15 residues. CDR1 and CDR2 from the germline V gene are SGDLS and YYNGEE. The V end lost 0 bases, the J end lost 8 bases, and 14 bases lay between the germline ends. CDR3 protein: CASSVGAGVREKLFF. The DNA of the CDR3 is TGTGCCAGCAGCGTAGGTGCAGGGGTGAGGGAAAAACTGTTTTTT. Looking up the rest from reference TRBV9 and TRBJ1-4 gives the full variable domain: DSGVTQTPKHLITATGQRVTLRCSPRSGDLSVYWYQQSLDQGLQFLIQYYNGEERAKGNILERFSAQQFPDLHSELNLSSLELGDSALYFCASSVGAGVREKLFFGSGTQLSVL.

The V gene is TRBV3-1 (or the pseudogene TRBV3-2), the J gene TRBJ2-1; 7 bases are shared with TRBD2. Germline lookup yields CDR1 LGHDT and CDR2 YNNKEL (reference sequence). The CDR3 length is 14 residues. With 0 bases clipped from V and 8 bases from J, the junction kept 4 bases outside the gene matches. The CDR3 loop is CASSQERGSDEQFF. Written as DNA, the CDR3 is TGTGCCAGCAGCCAAGAACGCGGGAGCGATGAGCAGTTCTTC.

V and J are TRBV24-1 and TRBJ2-1, with 8 bases identical to TRBD1. J gave up 3 bases and V 4 bases, and 7 bases lay outside the gene matches. CDR1 KGHDR and CDR2 SFDVKD come from the germline V gene. The CDR3 length is 16 residues. The DNA for the CDR3 is TGTGCCACCAGTGACCTGACAGGGGTAGGCTACAATGAGCAGTTCTTC. This codes for CATSDLTGVGYNEQFF.

The chain links TRBV11-2 to TRBJ2-7, with 10 bases that match TRBD2. The CDR3 is 14 residues long. CDR1 and CDR2 from the germline V gene are SGHAT and FQNNGV. V shed 6 bases and J 3 bases; nucleotides not matched to a gene: 5. The CDR3 nucleotides read TGTGCCAGCAGACCTAGCGGGAGTCTCTACGAGCAGTACTTC. Translating it yields CASRPSGSLYEQYF.

To note about this clone: At the DNA level, this CDR3 is encoded by other sequences in the same sample as well. The rearrangement joins TRBV7-9 to TRBJ2-3; tentatively, D is TRBD2 (6 bases). Trimming stripped 3 bases from V and 2 bases from J, with 9 bases between. The CDR3 runs to 14 residues. The germline CDR1 and CDR2 sequences are SEHNR and FQNEAQ (reference sequence). CDR3 bases: TGTGCCAGCAGCTTGGGACTGTCCACAGATACGCAGTATTTT. Its translation: CASSLGLSTDTQYF.

The genes are TRBV24-1 and TRBJ2-2; 8 bases are shared with TRBD2. Trimming at V came to 3 bases and at J to 3 bases, leaving 11 bases not matched to a gene. The germline V gene has CDR1 KGHDR and CDR2 SFDVKD. The CDR3 covers 18 residues. CDR3 coding DNA: TGTGCCACCAGTGATCCCCACAGCGGGAGAGGTTACACCGGGGAGCTGTTTTTT. Amino acid sequence: CATSDPHSGRGYTGELFF.

This chain connects TRBV28 to TRBJ1-4; 7 bases are shared with TRBD1. J was trimmed by 1 base and V by 6 bases; bases with no gene match: 2. CDR1 MDHEN and CDR2 SYDVKM come from the germline V gene. The CDR3 runs to 14 residues. For the CDR3, the DNA is TGTGCCAGCAGCTACAGGGGAACTAATGAAAAACTGTTTTTT. This sequence encodes CASSYRGTNEKLFF.

The chain couples TRBV7-9 to TRBJ1-4, with 7 positions matching TRBD1. The CDR3 runs 15 residues. Trimming at V came to 5 bases and at J to 3 bases, leaving 6 bases not matched to a gene. Germline V gene lookup returns CDR1 SEHNR and CDR2 FQNEAQ (reference sequence). CDR3 amino acids: CASSPDRAPNEKLFF. DNA of the CDR3: TGTGCCAGCAGCCCTGACAGGGCGCCTAATGAAAAACTGTTTTTT.

DNA for the CDR3: TGCGCCAGCAGTTGGACTAGCGCTTCTTACAATGAGCAGTTCTTC. Encoded protein: CASSWTSASYNEQFF. This chain joins TRBV5-1 and TRBJ2-1; TRBD2 matches 9 bases. The CDR3 runs to 15 residues. Trimming cost V 5 bases and J 4 bases; bases outside gene matches: 7. Germline V CDR1 and CDR2: SGHRS, YFSETQ.

This chain joins TRBV9 and TRBJ1-2; 8 nucleotides align to TRBD1. CDR3 length: 14 amino acids. Looked up from germline, CDR1 is SGDLS and CDR2 is YYNGEE. Trimming removed 2 bases from V and 6 bases from J; junction bases left unmatched: 6. The CDR3, as DNA: TGTGCCAGCAGCGTCTTGACAGGGGAAAATGGCTACACCTTC. Its translation: CASSVLTGENGYTF.

The chain has TRBV10-3 and TRBJ1-6; TRBD1 might be the D (6 bases). There are 19 residues in the CDR3. Trimming left V 0 bases short and J 0 bases short, with 15 bases between. Germline loops: CDR1 ENHRY, CDR2 SYGVKD. CDR3 bases: TGTGCCATCAGTGAGTCGTTGGACAGACTGAGCTCCTATAATTCACCCCTCCACTTT. This encodes CAISESLDRLSSYNSPLHF.

The chain links TRBV6-2 or TRBV6-3 to TRBJ1-2; D may be TRBD1 (5 bases). Germline lookup yields CDR1 MNHEY and CDR2 SVGEGT. The length of the CDR3 is 14 residues. Trimming cost V 2 bases and J 3 bases, with 10 bases left between them. The CDR3 DNA reads as TGTGCCAGCAGTTACCTCGGGGGTGACTATGGCTACACCTTC. It translates to CASSYLGGDYGYTF.

The genes are TRBV24-1 and TRBJ2-1, with 8 bases fitting TRBD2. This CDR3 is built from 16 residues. Germline V gene lookup returns CDR1 KGHDR and CDR2 SFDVKD. V lost 3 bases to trimming and J lost 7 bases; unmatched junction nucleotides: 10. CDR3 nucleotide sequence: TGTGCCACCAGTGATAGGATAGCGGGATTGGGGAATGAGCAGTTCTTC. The encoded protein is CATSDRIAGLGNEQFF.

The chain joins TRBV7-2 to TRBJ1-2; D ambiguous. The length of the CDR3 is 13 residues. V gave up 1 base and J gave up 8 bases, with 11 bases separating them. From germline, CDR1 is SGHTA and CDR2 FQGNSA. The CDR3 DNA reads as TGTGCCAGCAGCTTAGTTCCCCCGGGGGGCTACACCTTC. Its translation is CASSLVPPGGYTF.